A selection of T cell receptor beta chains follows, all from one sample in a study of T cells in Graves' hyperthyroidism and ophthalmopathy. TCRdb fed the multiplex PCR reads into MiXCR, producing one record per CDR3 protein. The table lists roughly 840,000 distinct CDR3 sequences, roughly 40% of them singletons, with approximately 10% in the top ten. The sequenced sample consisted of blood. These receptors were obtained from a man younger than 35 with Graves' hyperthyroidism. CDR3s include the opening cysteine and the closing phenylalanine or tryptophan.

V: TRBV9
CDR3: CASEELMNTEAFF

V: TRBV12-3/TRBV12-4
CDR3: CASSRGTKGYTF

V: TRBV5-1
CDR3: CASSSGRGGAQPQHF

V: TRBV14
CDR3: CASSQDATGTKSYEQYF

V: TRBV2
CDR3: CASSEDQGLNYGYTF

V: TRBV5-6
CDR3: CASSSWTAKYEQYF

V: TRBV12-3/TRBV12-4
CDR3: CASSLTVGNQPQHF

V: TRBV7-9
CDR3: CASSAGTSGGPSGETQYF

V: TRBV15
CDR3: CATSWTGLSGYTF

V: TRBV25-1
CDR3: CASSQGGRLNTEAFF

V: TRBV10-3
CDR3: CAISRQADNSPLHF

V: TRBV2
CDR3: CASSAGRPDRYEQYF

V: TRBV29-1
CDR3: CSAEAGTGELFF

V: TRBV15
CDR3: CATSPRRSTLYEQYF

V: TRBV29-1
CDR3: CSVADRGSSYEQYF

V: TRBV5-6
CDR3: CASSFGLANTGELSF

V: TRBV12-3/TRBV12-4
CDR3: CASSLVGKTGELFF

V: TRBV6-1
CDR3: CASGRKAAGANVLTF

V: TRBV4-1
CDR3: CASSQIGDRQPQHF

V: TRBV2
CDR3: CASTGDLNSPLHF

V: TRBV11-2
CDR3: CASRATGGYYGYTF

V: TRBV10-3
CDR3: CAITESGYTGELFF

V: TRBV7-8
CDR3: CASHRTGSGNTIYF

V: TRBV7-2
CDR3: CASTVIFGDTEAFF

V: TRBV7-9
CDR3: CASSLWDRGKDEQYF

V: TRBV29-1
CDR3: CSSEVDTEAFF

V: TRBV7-2
CDR3: CASSSGLTQYF

V: TRBV15
CDR3: CATRDNRWEFF

V: TRBV5-1
CDR3: CASSLTTGPNTEAFF

V: TRBV29-1
CDR3: CSVVGAGGELFF